Listed here are 26 T cell receptor beta chains from one sample, sequenced in a study of blood T cell repertoires in COVID-19. Sequencing used immunoSEQ multiplex PCR; TCRdb keeps in-frame clones, though not all of them. The repertoire includes around 200,000 clones, 80% of them detected once, and 4.5% to 5.5% sits in the top ten. Sequencing used peripheral blood. The receptor source for this set is a human donor in a cohort sampled during active COVID-19.

This clone was found once. The rearrangement links TRBV28 to TRBJ2-6; D unresolved. CDR3 length: 14 amino acids. Germline CDR1 reads MDHEN; CDR2 reads SYDVKM. V was cut by 6 bases and J by 0 bases, with 6 bases left in between. The CDR3 loop is CASSKSSGANVLTF. The CDR3 DNA follows: TGTGCCAGCAGCAAGAGCTCTGGGGCCAACGTCCTGACTTTC.

Only a few counts were recorded for this clone. The chain carries TRBV5-4 and TRBJ2-7, with a weak D call TRBD2 (6 bases). The CDR3 loop spans 14 amino acids. Trimming stripped 3 bases from V and 2 bases from J, with 12 bases between. CDR1 SGHNT and CDR2 YYREEE come from the germline V gene (reference sequence). CDR3 region: CASSSGAGTYEQYF. The DNA for the CDR3 is TGTGCCAGCAGCTCCGGCGCGGGAACCTACGAGCAGTACTTC.

The chain links TRBV2 to TRBJ1-6; no clear D. Between the trimmed V and J ends, which lost 7 bases and 10 bases, there was a span of 14 bases. In germline, CDR1 is SNHLY, CDR2 FYNNEI. The CDR3 runs 13 residues. The CDR3 bases are TGTGCCAGCACCTCGGACGGGGAATCACCCCTCCACTTT. Its protein product is CASTSDGESPLHF.

This chain links TRBV6-2 or TRBV6-3 with TRBJ2-7, with 11 bases identical to TRBD1. V shed 7 bases and J 2 bases; nucleotides not matched to a gene: 7. Germline loops: CDR1 MNHEY, CDR2 SVGEGT. CDR3 length: 15 residues. CDR3 loop: CASNPPGQGAYEQYF. CDR3 in DNA: TGTGCCAGCAACCCGCCGGGACAGGGGGCCTACGAGCAGTACTTC.

J is TRBJ1-1 and V is TRBV5-1; 7 bases match TRBD1. The germline gives CDR1 SGHRS, CDR2 YFSETQ. The J segment lost 0 bases and the V segment lost 3 bases, leaving 14 bases of the junction unmatched. The CDR3 contains 18 residues. CDR3 nucleotides: TGCGCCAGCAGCTCCCTTCGACAGGGCCAAAACATGAACACTGAAGCTTTCTTT. Residues: CASSSLRQGQNMNTEAFF.

This clone was recorded a few times. The chain carries TRBV4-3 and TRBJ1-1; 8 nucleotides match TRBD1. CDR1 and CDR2 (germline): LGHNA, YSLEER. V shed 8 bases, J shed 5 bases, and the junction held 7 bases outside the gene matches. This CDR3 is built from 13 residues. The CDR3 nucleotides are TGCGCCAGCTCATCTCGGACAGGGACTGAAGCTTTCTTT. This translates into CASSSRTGTEAFF.

The CDR3 coding sequence is TGTGCCAGCAGCTTGACAGGGACTAATGAAAAACTGTTTTTT. Protein sequence: CASSLTGTNEKLFF. The chain has TRBV5-6 and TRBJ1-4; a possible D gene is TRBD1 (6 bases). Germline values: CDR1 SGHDT, CDR2 YYEEEE. CDR3 length equals 14 residues. V was pared by 1 base and J by 2 bases, with 6 bases between.

V and J are TRBV18 and TRBJ2-7; 7 bases align to TRBD1. This CDR3 has 13 amino acids. Germline CDR1 and CDR2: KGHSH and LQKENI. Trimming at V came to 5 bases and at J to 5 bases, leaving 6 bases not matched to a gene. CDR3 DNA: TGTGCCAGCTCATCCGACAGGGTCCACGAGCAGTACTTC. It translates to CASSSDRVHEQYF.

The V and J genes are TRBV4-3 and TRBJ2-5, with 12 bases aligning to TRBD2. This CDR3 has 16 residues. The germline V gene has CDR1 LGHNA and CDR2 YSLEER. Trimming took 4 bases from V and 4 from J; bases not matched to a gene: 7. CDR3 in DNA: TGCGCCAGCAGCCGCCGACTAGCGGGAGAGCGAGAGACCCAGTACTTC. Its protein is CASSRRLAGERETQYF.

The rearrangement joins TRBV19 to TRBJ2-7, with TRBD1 matching 8 bases. CDR1 is LNHDA, CDR2 SQIVND, per germline (reference sequence). The V gene end was trimmed by 5 bases and the J gene end by 3 bases; junction bases not matched to a gene: 6. The CDR3 spans 14 residues. The CDR3 loop is CASSAGTGNYEQYF. CDR3 sequence (DNA): TGTGCCAGTAGTGCCGGGACAGGAAACTACGAGCAGTACTTC.

The rearrangement uses TRBV7-9 and TRBJ2-2, with 7 bases fitting TRBD2. The V gene end was trimmed by 4 bases and the J gene end by 1 base; junction bases not matched to a gene: 9. Germline CDR1 reads SEHNR; CDR2 reads FQNEAQ (reference sequence). The CDR3 is made up of 17 amino acids. The CDR3, as DNA: TGTGCCAGCAGCTGGCTACTAGCGCGCCTGAACACCGGGGAGCTGTTTTTT. Translation: CASSWLLARLNTGELFF.

The chain couples TRBV15 to TRBJ1-2; no reliable D call. This CDR3 contains 15 residues. The germline CDR1 and CDR2 sequences are LNHNV and YYDKDF (reference sequence). V dropped 1 base and J dropped 4 bases, with 13 bases sitting between them. The CDR3 DNA reads TGTGCCACCAGCAGAGTGAGGGAAACACCCTATGGCTACACCTTC. Translated, it gives CATSRVRETPYGYTF.

This clone was seen more than once but under ten times. As DNA, the CDR3 is TGTGCCAGCAGTTACGACGCCCTAGCGAGCAATCAGCCCCAGCATTTT. Translating gives CASSYDALASNQPQHF. This chain uses TRBV6-6 with TRBJ1-5, with D unclear. CDR1 and CDR2 (germline): MNHNY, SVGAGI (reference sequence). Trimming stripped 2 bases from V and 1 base from J, with 12 bases between. The CDR3 runs to 16 residues.

The chain carries TRBV4-1 and TRBJ2-1; 9 bases map to TRBD2. CDR3 length equals 15 residues. Losses at the gene ends were 3 bases for V and 7 bases for J; bases not matched to a gene: 7. CDR1 and CDR2 from the germline V gene are MGHRA and YSYEKL. DNA of the CDR3: TGCGCCAGCAGCCAGGGGACTAGCATCGGGAATGAGCAGTTCTTC. It codes for CASSQGTSIGNEQFF.

The chain has TRBV15 and TRBJ2-3; the match to TRBD2 covers 7 bases. V lost 1 base, J lost 1 base, and 5 bases stayed unmatched. The V gene's germline CDR1 is LNHNV and CDR2 YYDKDF (reference sequence). The CDR3 is 16 amino acids. CDR3 coding DNA: TGTGCCACCAGCAGAGGGGAGGGAGTAGGCACAGATACGCAGTATTTT. It encodes CATSRGEGVGTDTQYF.

The chain's CDR3 is CASSQDLTGAYEQYF. DNA for the CDR3: TGCGCCAGCAGCCAAGATCTCACAGGGGCTTACGAGCAGTACTTC. The J gene is TRBJ2-7, the V gene TRBV4-3; 7 bases map to TRBD1. Germline trimming cut 0 bases from V and 4 bases from J; bases unmatched to any gene: 6. The CDR3 extends over 15 amino acids. The germline V gene encodes CDR1 LGHNA and CDR2 YSLEER.

The rearrangement links TRBV7-9 to TRBJ1-2, with a tentative D call TRBD1 (6 bases). Trimming took off 5 bases at V and 6 bases at J, with 19 bases between the two ends. The CDR3 runs to 15 residues. Germline V CDR1 and CDR2: SEHNR, FQNEAQ (reference sequence). For the CDR3, the DNA is TGTGCCAGCAGCCTGCATGGGGGCGTAAAGGATGGCTACACCTTC. Protein product: CASSLHGGVKDGYTF. The complete variable domain, with remaining parts taken from reference TRBV7-9 and TRBJ1-2, reads DTGVSQNPRHKITKRGQNVTFRCDPISEHNRLYWYRQTLGQGPEFLTYFQNEAQLEKSRLLSDRFSAERPKGSFSTLEIQRTEQGDSAMYLCASSLHGGVKDGYTFGSGTRLTVV.

The J gene is TRBJ2-7, the V gene TRBV28, with 8 bases identical to TRBD1. Germline assignment: CDR1 MDHEN and CDR2 SYDVKM. The ends lost 8 bases at V and 0 bases at J; junction bases unmatched: 6. This CDR3 comprises 14 residues. The CDR3: CASGGQESSYEQYF. The CDR3 bases are TGTGCCAGCGGGGGACAGGAGAGCTCCTACGAGCAGTACTTC.

The chain couples TRBV7-2 to TRBJ2-7, with TRBD2 matching 9 bases. There are 14 residues in the CDR3. With 6 bases clipped from V and 5 bases from J, the junction kept 8 bases outside the gene matches. Germline values: CDR1 SGHTA, CDR2 FQGNSA. CDR3 in DNA: TGTGCCAGCAGGGTTTTAGCGGGAGTCCACGAGCAGTACTTC. Protein product: CASRVLAGVHEQYF.

This clone turned up a few times. The rearrangement links TRBV27 to TRBJ1-6; 7 bases map to TRBD1. This CDR3 region has 13 residues. Unmatched junction bases numbered 2, after V lost 5 bases and J lost 7 bases. Looked up from germline, CDR1 is MNHEY and CDR2 is SMNVEV (reference sequence). The CDR3: CASSPDRNSPLHF. In DNA form, the CDR3 reads TGTGCCAGCAGTCCGGACAGGAATTCACCCCTCCACTTT.

In its sample, this clone was seen a few times. This sequence joins TRBV29-1 and TRBJ2-7; tentatively, D is TRBD2 (6 bases). The germline gives CDR1 SQVTM, CDR2 ANQGSEA. The V and J ends lost 1 base and 3 bases respectively, with 16 bases between them. The CDR3 is 15 amino acids. CDR3 sequence reads: CSVEVGGSGHYEQYF. CDR3 nucleotide sequence: TGCAGCGTTGAAGTAGGCGGTAGCGGCCACTACGAGCAGTACTTC.

The rearrangement joins TRBV9 to TRBJ2-1, with 8 bases lining up with TRBD1. J gave up 5 bases and V 3 bases, and 1 base lay outside the gene matches. The CDR3 totals 13 residues. CDR1 is SGDLS and CDR2 is YYNGEE in the germline V gene. CDR3 in amino acids: CASSGTGHNEQFF. The CDR3 nucleotides are TGTGCCAGCAGCGGGACAGGGCACAATGAGCAGTTCTTC.

This clone was recorded a few times. This same CDR3 is encoded by further DNA sequences in the sample. This chain uses TRBV28 with TRBJ2-7; 9 bases are shared with TRBD1. Trimming removed 4 bases from V and 3 bases from J; junction bases left unmatched: 4. The CDR3 contains 14 residues. Germline assignment: CDR1 MDHEN and CDR2 SYDVKM. The CDR3 DNA is TGTGCCAGCAGTTCCGGGACAGGGTTCTACGAGCAGTACTTC. Encoded protein: CASSSGTGFYEQYF.

The rearrangement links TRBV9 to TRBJ1-2; 7 bases fit TRBD1. Unmatched junction bases numbered 1, after V lost 3 bases and J lost 8 bases. CDR1 is SGDLS, CDR2 YYNGEE, per germline. The CDR3 has 11 amino acids. CDR3 sequence: CASSGGQGYTF. The CDR3 DNA is TGTGCCAGCAGCGGGGGACAGGGCTACACCTTC.

This rearrangement joins TRBV5-4 to TRBJ2-4; D possibly corresponds to TRBD2 (6 bases). Germline assignment: CDR1 SGHNT and CDR2 YYREEE (reference sequence). The CDR3 is 13 residues long. Trimming shortened V by 7 bases and J by 4 bases, and 12 bases separated the two germline ends. The CDR3: CASQTGGKNIQYF. CDR3 nucleotide sequence: TGTGCCAGCCAAACTGGGGGGAAAAACATTCAGTACTTC. Full variable domain (outside the CDR3, taken from reference TRBV5-4 and TRBJ2-4): ETGVTQSPTHLIKTRGQQVTLRCSSQSGHNTVSWYQQALGQGPQFIFQYYREEENGRGNFPPRFSGLQFPNYSSELNVNALELDDSALYLCASQTGGKNIQYFGAGTRLSVL.

As DNA, the CDR3 is TGTGCCAGCAGCTCCGTCAGCTCCTATAATTCACCCCTCCACTTT. It specifies CASSSVSSYNSPLHF. The chain uses TRBV7-2 and TRBJ1-6, with D uncertain. The V end lost 4 bases, the J end lost 0 bases, and 7 bases lay between the germline ends. CDR1 and CDR2 (germline): SGHTA, FQGNSA. The CDR3 totals 15 residues.